The 10 T cell receptor beta chains given below trace back to one sample, sequenced in a study of PD-1 blockade in classical Hodgkin lymphoma. Time point noted: cycle 4 day 1 (C4D1), after about 6 weeks of nivolumab. After autologous stem cell transplantation all patients relapsed, and prior brentuximab vedotin exposure differed between cohorts. Researchers used magnetic negative selection to pull out pure CD4+ T cells from thawed PBMCs. The table came from immunoSEQ multiplex PCR; TCRdb's copy has only in-frame clones and leaves some out. The sample has around 29,000 clones; 80% to 90% are singletons. This specimen consisted of CD4+ T cells from blood, obtained before the fourth cycle of nivolumab. The receptors were gathered from a human donor with classical Hodgkin lymphoma.

The J gene is TRBJ2-5, the V gene TRBV5-1, with D uncertain. V was trimmed by 4 bases and J by 4 bases, leaving 17 bases between them. Germline V CDR1 and CDR2: SGHRS, YFSETQ. The length of the CDR3 is 15 residues. The DNA of the CDR3 is TGCGCCAGCAGCCCAACCCGTTTGGGCCTAGAGACCCAGTACTTC. As protein: CASSPTRLGLETQYF.

The chain links TRBV27 to TRBJ1-5; no reliable D call. The CDR3 covers 14 residues. Trimming shortened V by 6 bases and J by 0 bases, and 9 bases separated the two germline ends. CDR1 and CDR2 from the germline V gene are MNHEY and SMNVEV (reference sequence). The DNA of the CDR3 is TGTGCCAGCAGGGGAGGATATAGCAATCAGCCCCAGCATTTT. It encodes CASRGGYSNQPQHF.

This chain links TRBV7-9 with TRBJ2-7; 11 bases line up with TRBD1. The V gene end was trimmed by 3 bases and the J gene end by 4 bases; junction bases not matched to a gene: 2. The germline V gene has CDR1 SEHNR and CDR2 FQNEAQ (reference sequence). This CDR3 contains 14 residues. CDR3 sequence: CASSLGQGGYEQYF. The CDR3 DNA is TGTGCCAGCAGCTTGGGACAGGGGGGTTACGAGCAGTACTTC.

CDR3 coding DNA: TGCGCCAGCAGCTTACCCAGCGGGAGCGCAGATACGCAGTATTTT. Protein sequence: CASSLPSGSADTQYF. This sequence joins TRBV5-1 and TRBJ2-3, with 8 positions matching TRBD2. Germline V gives CDR1 SGHRS, CDR2 YFSETQ. The CDR3 loop spans 15 amino acids. The J segment lost 4 bases and the V segment lost 2 bases, leaving 6 bases of the junction unmatched.

The chain uses TRBV4-2 and TRBJ2-5, with unresolved D. V lost 1 base and J 3 bases, leaving 6 bases between the germline ends. The V gene's germline CDR1 is LGHNA and CDR2 YNFKEQ. This CDR3 is 13 amino acids long. CDR3 residues: CASSQGQKETQYF. CDR3 coding DNA: TGTGCCAGCAGCCAAGGGCAGAAAGAGACCCAGTACTTC.

V and J are TRBV18 and TRBJ2-3; no clear D gene. V was trimmed by 2 bases and J by 2 bases, leaving 5 bases between them. Germline values: CDR1 KGHSH, CDR2 LQKENI. This CDR3 spans 13 amino acids. Here the CDR3 reads CASSPDTTDTQYF. For the CDR3, the DNA is TGTGCCAGCTCACCAGACACCACAGATACGCAGTATTTT.

The rearrangement links TRBV5-1 to TRBJ2-5; 12 bases agree with TRBD2. Germline assignment: CDR1 SGHRS and CDR2 YFSETQ. There are 17 residues in the CDR3. The ends lost 0 bases at V and 4 bases at J; junction bases unmatched: 7. The CDR3: CASSLATSGGPGETQYF. As DNA, the CDR3 is TGCGCCAGCAGCTTGGCCACTAGCGGGGGGCCCGGAGAGACCCAGTACTTC.

In its sample, this clone was seen once. The chain uses TRBV29-1 and TRBJ2-7; no clear D. This CDR3 region has 12 residues. Germline V CDR1 and CDR2: SQVTM, ANQGSEA. V lost 7 bases and J 2 bases, leaving 12 bases between the germline ends. Here the CDR3 reads CSAGLPTYEQYF. The DNA for the CDR3 is TGCAGCGCCGGCCTTCCCACCTACGAGCAGTACTTC.

The chain joins TRBV5-1 to TRBJ2-3, with D possibly TRBD1 on 6 matching bases. Germline CDR1 SGHRS, CDR2 YFSETQ. The CDR3 has 14 amino acids. Trimming removed 1 base from V and 1 base from J, with 7 bases in between. The CDR3 loop is CASSLKGGTDTQYF. The DNA of the CDR3 is TGCGCCAGCAGCTTGAAGGGGGGCACAGATACGCAGTATTTT.

This clone was seen a single time. The chain recombines TRBV11-2 with TRBJ1-1; D perhaps matches TRBD1 (5 bases). This CDR3 is 15 amino acids long. The ends were cut back, 3 bases at V and 1 base at J, with 12 bases in the middle. Looked up from germline, CDR1 is SGHAT and CDR2 is FQNNGV. CDR3: CASSFGIGTNTEAFF. The CDR3 DNA reads TGTGCCAGCAGCTTCGGGATAGGGACGAACACTGAAGCTTTCTTT.